The clone carrying this T cell receptor beta chain was recorded a few times. Antigen unknown. Primers used in a second PCR of about 6 to 12 cycles were a sample-barcoded 5' primer and a J-beta primer mix. Every single cDNA molecule received a tag from a template-switch adaptor with 12 random nucleotides. TCRdb independently ran MiXCR on the 5' RACE reads; one entry per CDR3 protein. The table lists hundreds of thousands of distinct CDR3 sequences, under 65% of them singletons. Researchers collected ten milliliters of peripheral blood from every single donor. A minimum of 6.5 million PBMCs was isolated per sample. The source of the sample is a study of blood T cells in healthy people across ages. Whole-study results and caveats: Across the age range, TCR beta diversity per million T cells fell in a roughly linear way.

The CDR3 contains 16 residues. V gave up 6 bases and J gave up 1 base; unmatched junction bases: 8. The germline CDR1 and CDR2 sequences are MRHNA and SNTAGT. What was sequenced was blood. This sequence was found in a woman aged 80 or over in good health. The chain employs TRBV6-4 and TRBJ2-3; 9 nucleotides agree with TRBD1. The CDR3 is CASSKFGTGRTDTQYF. CDR3 nucleotide sequence: TGTGCCAGCAGCAAGTTTGGGACAGGGCGCACAGATACGCAGTATTTT.